This T cell receptor (beta chain) was recovered during a study of lymphopenia after photon versus proton radiotherapy. Study observations and caveats: After lymphocyte nadir, photon-treated repertoires showed oligoclonal expansion, especially CD8+ Temra.

Produced via immunoSEQ multiplex PCR; TCRdb's table is partial and in-frame only. The table includes some 42,000 clones, around 81% detected once. As for this clone: Its antigen is unidentified.

The sample in question was peripheral blood, obtained from a patient treated with proton-based radiotherapy. The source is a woman between 65 and 79 years old with pancreatic cancer.

The CDR3 coding sequence is TGCGCCAGCAGCTTGGAAGGGGCACGTAACTATGGCTACACCTTC. Its protein is CASSLEGARNYGYTF. The V and J genes are TRBV5-1 and TRBJ1-2, with D perhaps matching TRBD1 (5 bases). Trimming shortened V by 0 bases and J by 1 base, and 10 bases separated the two germline ends. The CDR3 is made up of 15 amino acids. Germline CDR1 SGHRS, CDR2 YFSETQ.